This T cell receptor (beta chain) came from a study of blood T cell repertoires in COVID-19 (TCRdb year 2020). Study-wide context: The collaborator samples originated in the United States, Italy and Spain and spanned the acute and convalescent phases of COVID-19. The prospective study material was composed of cDNA or gDNA derived from T cells, B-cell-depleted T cells, or PBMCs. Deeply sampled blood TCRbeta repertoires from subjects exposed to, actively infected with, or recovered from COVID-19 were included in the dataset. The repertoires were released in a freely available public database intended as a resource for research on the immune response to SARS-CoV-2. The samples were drawn from the first 160 participants of the ongoing ImmuneRACE study and from some 1,300 subjects provided by 6 global collaborators. Nearly every sample came with metadata listing a de-identified subject ID, COVID-19 status, age in years and sex. Where available, HLA class I and class II types were taken from metadata supplied by the sample provider and were not determined by assay-based typing.

Unmatched junction bases come to 8, with V trimmed by 3 bases and J by 4 bases. The germline V gene gives CDR1 as SGDLS and CDR2 as YYNGEE. CDR3 length: 18 amino acids, cysteine to phenylalanine. Only CDR3 DNA is held: 54 bases, read in frame from base 1. TCRbeta CDR3 regions were amplified from genomic DNA using the immunoSEQ Assay, a bias-controlled multiplex PCR. Regarding the original processing steps: Within the assay, amplification of reference gene primers was used to estimate how many nucleated cells each sample contained. To quantify the absolute abundance of each unique TCRbeta CDR3 rearrangement, sequence reads were collapsed and filtered. For each sample, productive Simpson clonality was calculated by taking the square root of Simpson's diversity index across productive rearrangements. TCRdb took this table from immuneACCESS and kept in-frame rearrangements with V and J called. Such tables lack part of the clones; where checked against another copy, unresolved V genes explain under half of the gap, and the rest is unexplained. From that table come the V and J calls and clone size; the DNA was used to work out D and trimming. The sample table contains more than 95,000 clones; only one count was recorded for more than 70% of them. 3.5% of the sample belongs to the ten largest clones.

Each collaborating institution followed its own protocols to collect whole blood in K2EDTA tubes. For TCRbeta analysis, collaborators shipped samples in one of three forms: frozen whole blood, isolated PBMCs, or DNA extracted from either of those sample types. Turning to this clone: Its specific antigen is unknown. There are no base qualities to consult, and no much larger clone falls within one base.

The full study reports these points: Clinical and demographic metadata were provided uncurated, with the amount varying by source and participant.

The source material was peripheral blood. Here the chain combines TRBV9 and TRBJ2-2; 14 central bases correspond to TRBD2. The receptor was derived from an older woman with acute or convalescent COVID-19. The CDR3 region: CASSELPGLAGATGELFF. The sequenced DNA: TGTGCCAGCAGCGAGCTCCCGGGACTAGCGGGAGCCACCGGGGAGCTGTTTTTT. Outside the CDR3, residues come from the reference TRBV9 and TRBJ2-2 proteins, so the full variable domain is: DSGVTQTPKHLITATGQRVTLRCSPRSGDLSVYWYQQSLDQGLQFLIQYYNGEERAKGNILERFSAQQFPDLHSELNLSSLELGDSALYFCASSELPGLAGATGELFFGEGSRLTVL.